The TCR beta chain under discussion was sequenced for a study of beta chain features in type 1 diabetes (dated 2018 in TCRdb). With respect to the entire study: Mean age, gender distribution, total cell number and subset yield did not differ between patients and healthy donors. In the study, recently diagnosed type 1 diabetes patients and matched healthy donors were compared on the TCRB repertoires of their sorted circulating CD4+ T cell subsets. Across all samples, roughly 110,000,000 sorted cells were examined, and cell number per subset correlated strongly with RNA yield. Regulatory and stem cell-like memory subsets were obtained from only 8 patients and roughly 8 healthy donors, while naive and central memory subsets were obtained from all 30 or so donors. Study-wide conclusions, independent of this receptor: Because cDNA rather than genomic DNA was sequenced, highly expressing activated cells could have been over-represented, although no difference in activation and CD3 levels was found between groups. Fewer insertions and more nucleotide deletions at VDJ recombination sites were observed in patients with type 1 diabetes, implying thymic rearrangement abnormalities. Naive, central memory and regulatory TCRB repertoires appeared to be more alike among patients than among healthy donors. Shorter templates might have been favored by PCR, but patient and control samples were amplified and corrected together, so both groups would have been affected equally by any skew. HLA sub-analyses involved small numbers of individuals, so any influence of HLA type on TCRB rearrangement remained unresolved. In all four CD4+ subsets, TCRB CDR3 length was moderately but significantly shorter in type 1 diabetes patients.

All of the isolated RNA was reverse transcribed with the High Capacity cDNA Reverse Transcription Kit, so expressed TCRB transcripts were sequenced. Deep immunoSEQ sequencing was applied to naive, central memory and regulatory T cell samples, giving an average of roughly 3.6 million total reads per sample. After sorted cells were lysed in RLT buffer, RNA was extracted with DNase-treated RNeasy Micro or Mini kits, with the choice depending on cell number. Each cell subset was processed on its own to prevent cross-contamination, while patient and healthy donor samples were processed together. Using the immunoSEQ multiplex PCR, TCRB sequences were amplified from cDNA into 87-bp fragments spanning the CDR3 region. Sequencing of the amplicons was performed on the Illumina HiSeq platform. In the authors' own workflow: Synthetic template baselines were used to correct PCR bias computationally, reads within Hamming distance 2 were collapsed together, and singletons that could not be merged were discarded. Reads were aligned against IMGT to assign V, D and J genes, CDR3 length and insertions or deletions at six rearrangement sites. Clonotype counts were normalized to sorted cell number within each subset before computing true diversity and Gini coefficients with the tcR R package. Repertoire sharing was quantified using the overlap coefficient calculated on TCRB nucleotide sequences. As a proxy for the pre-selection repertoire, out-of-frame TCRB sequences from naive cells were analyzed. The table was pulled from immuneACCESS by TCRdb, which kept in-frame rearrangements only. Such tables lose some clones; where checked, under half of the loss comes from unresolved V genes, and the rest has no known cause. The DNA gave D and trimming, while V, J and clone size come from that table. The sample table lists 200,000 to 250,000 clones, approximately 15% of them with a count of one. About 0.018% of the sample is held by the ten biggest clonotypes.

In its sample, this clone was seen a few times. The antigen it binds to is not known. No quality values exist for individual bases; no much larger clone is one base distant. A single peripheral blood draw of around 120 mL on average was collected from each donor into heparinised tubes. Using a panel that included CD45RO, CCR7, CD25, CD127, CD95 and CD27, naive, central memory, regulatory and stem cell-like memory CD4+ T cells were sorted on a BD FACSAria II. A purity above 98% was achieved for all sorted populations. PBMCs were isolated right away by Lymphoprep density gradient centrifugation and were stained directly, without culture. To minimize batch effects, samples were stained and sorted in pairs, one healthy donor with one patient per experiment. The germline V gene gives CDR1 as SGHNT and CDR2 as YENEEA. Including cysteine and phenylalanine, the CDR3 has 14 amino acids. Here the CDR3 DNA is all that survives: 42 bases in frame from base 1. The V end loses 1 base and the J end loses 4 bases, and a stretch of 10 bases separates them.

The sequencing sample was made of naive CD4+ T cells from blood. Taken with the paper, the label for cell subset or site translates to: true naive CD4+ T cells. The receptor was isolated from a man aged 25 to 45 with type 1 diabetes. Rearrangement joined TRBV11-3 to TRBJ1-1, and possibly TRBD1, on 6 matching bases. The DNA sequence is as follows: TGTGCCAGCAGCTTAGCAGGGGCCGGCACTGAAGCTTTCTTT. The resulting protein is CASSLAGAGTEAFF.